This is a list of T cell receptor beta chains from one sample in a study of human T cells and chemical hapten exposure. TCRdb used MiXCR to reprocess the RACE reads, holding one entry per CDR3 protein. Altogether about 98,000 distinct CDR3 sequences are present, more than 10% being singletons, with the ten largest covering under 3.5%. The sample consisted of whole blood, taken in connection with sensitization to the hapten diphenylcyclopropenone (DPC). These receptors all stem from an older woman with alopecia areata. Some clones in this sample may be carry-over from other donors' samples. The CDR3 runs from the conserved cysteine through the conserved F or W. D genes are given only for firm matches. Clone size is given for some rows only: seen once, a few or many times, or a class if the clone is expanded.

D gene: .; V gene: TRBV15; clone size: .; J gene: TRBJ1-2; CDR3 protein: CATSGAGHRNYGYTF; CDR3 DNA: TGTGCCACCAGCGGTGCGGGACACCGCAACTATGGCTACACCTTC
D gene: .; V gene: TRBV6-5; clone size: many; J gene: TRBJ2-3; CDR3 protein: CASTSDGTDTQYF; CDR3 DNA: TGTGCCAGCACCAGTGACGGCACAGATACGCAGTATTTT
D gene: .; V gene: TRBV6-5; clone size: many; J gene: TRBJ1-4; CDR3 protein: CASSLLDGNEKLFF; CDR3 DNA: TGTGCCAGCAGCCTACTCGACGGGAATGAAAAACTGTTTTTT
D gene: TRBD2; V gene: TRBV2; clone size: many; J gene: TRBJ2-5; CDR3 protein: CASGRSGGSQETQYF; CDR3 DNA: TGTGCCAGCGGGCGTAGCGGGGGGAGCCAAGAGACCCAGTACTTC
D gene: .; V gene: TRBV6-5; clone size: few; J gene: TRBJ2-7; CDR3 protein: CASSYSGEREQYF; CDR3 DNA: TGTGCCAGCAGTTACTCGGGGGAGCGCGAGCAGTACTTC
D gene: TRBD2; V gene: TRBV7-2; clone size: many; J gene: TRBJ2-1; CDR3 protein: CASSLRWPSGERYNEQFF; CDR3 DNA: TGTGCCAGCAGCTTAAGGTGGCCTAGCGGGGAACGCTACAATGAGCAGTTCTTC
D gene: .; V gene: TRBV20-1; clone size: many; J gene: TRBJ2-5; CDR3 protein: CSARVRGETQYF; CDR3 DNA: TGCAGTGCTAGAGTGCGGGGAGAGACCCAGTACTTC
D gene: .; V gene: TRBV7-8; clone size: many; J gene: TRBJ2-7; CDR3 protein: CASSLFVRMADTSYEQYF; CDR3 DNA: TGTGCCAGCAGCTTATTTGTTAGGATGGCGGACACTTCCTACGAGCAGTACTTC
D gene: .; V gene: TRBV5-1; clone size: few; J gene: TRBJ2-2; CDR3 protein: CASSGGLRRDTGELFF; CDR3 DNA: TGCGCCAGCAGCGGAGGGTTGCGGCGAGATACCGGGGAGCTGTTTTTT
D gene: TRBD1; V gene: TRBV7-7; clone size: many; J gene: TRBJ2-5; CDR3 protein: CASSYRTGAETQYF; CDR3 DNA: TGTGCTAGCAGCTATCGGACAGGGGCCGAGACCCAGTACTTC
D gene: TRBD1; V gene: TRBV7-2; clone size: many; J gene: TRBJ1-1; CDR3 protein: CASSLTAGGDTEAFF; CDR3 DNA: TGTGCCAGCAGCTTAACCGCAGGGGGGGACACTGAAGCTTTCTTT
D gene: .; V gene: TRBV30; clone size: few; J gene: TRBJ2-7; CDR3 protein: CAWSRGPGVYEQYF; CDR3 DNA: TGTGCCTGGAGTCGTGGGCCCGGGGTCTACGAGCAGTACTTC
D gene: TRBD1; V gene: TRBV9; clone size: many; J gene: TRBJ2-1; CDR3 protein: CASSVGRGQGHPVWNEQFF; CDR3 DNA: TGTGCCAGCAGCGTAGGAAGGGGACAGGGCCACCCCGTTTGGAATGAGCAGTTCTTC
D gene: .; V gene: TRBV29-1; clone size: .; J gene: TRBJ2-5; CDR3 protein: CSVRQNQETQYF; CDR3 DNA: TGCAGCGTTCGCCAAAACCAAGAGACCCAGTACTTC
D gene: TRBD1; V gene: TRBV5-4; clone size: .; J gene: TRBJ2-7; CDR3 protein: CASSYGTGPGYEQYF; CDR3 DNA: TGTGCCAGCAGCTACGGGACAGGCCCAGGGTACGAGCAGTACTTC
D gene: .; V gene: TRBV7-9; clone size: few; J gene: TRBJ1-2; CDR3 protein: CASSLGTASNYGYTF; CDR3 DNA: TGTGCCAGCAGCTTAGGGACAGCAAGTAACTATGGCTACACCTTC
D gene: TRBD1; V gene: TRBV7-9; clone size: .; J gene: TRBJ1-2; CDR3 protein: CASSFGQGVYGYTF; CDR3 DNA: TGTGCCAGCAGCTTCGGACAGGGTGTCTATGGCTACACCTTC
D gene: TRBD1; V gene: TRBV29-1; clone size: many; J gene: TRBJ1-1; CDR3 protein: CSSRTGKNTEAFF; CDR3 DNA: TGCAGCTCCCGGACAGGGAAAAACACTGAAGCTTTCTTT
D gene: .; V gene: TRBV12-3/TRBV12-4; clone size: .; J gene: TRBJ1-1; CDR3 protein: CASSPPGGGVTEAFF; CDR3 DNA: TGTGCCAGCAGCCCACCGGGAGGGGGAGTCACTGAAGCTTTCTTT
D gene: .; V gene: TRBV2; clone size: many; J gene: TRBJ1-4; CDR3 protein: CASSLQGATNEKLFF; CDR3 DNA: TGTGCCAGCAGTCTTCAGGGCGCAACTAATGAAAAACTGTTTTTT
D gene: TRBD1; V gene: TRBV20-1; clone size: .; J gene: TRBJ2-2; CDR3 protein: CSAARTGHTGELFF; CDR3 DNA: TGCAGTGCTGCCCGGACAGGGCACACCGGGGAGCTGTTTTTT
D gene: TRBD1; V gene: TRBV12-3/TRBV12-4; clone size: many; J gene: TRBJ1-1; CDR3 protein: CASSMTGEAFF; CDR3 DNA: TGTGCCAGCAGTATGACAGGGGAAGCTTTCTTT
D gene: .; V gene: TRBV6-5; clone size: .; J gene: TRBJ1-1; CDR3 protein: CASSYSFSRMNTEAFF; CDR3 DNA: TGTGCCAGCAGTTACTCGTTTTCAAGAATGAACACTGAAGCTTTCTTT
D gene: .; V gene: TRBV19; clone size: few; J gene: TRBJ2-6; CDR3 protein: CASSSSTFRSGLSGANVLTF; CDR3 DNA: TGTGCCAGTAGTAGCTCTACGTTTCGATCAGGGCTCTCTGGGGCCAACGTCCTGACTTTC
D gene: .; V gene: TRBV6-1; clone size: .; J gene: TRBJ1-1; CDR3 protein: CASSEAWTAEAFF; CDR3 DNA: TGTGCCAGCAGTGAAGCTTGGACAGCCGAAGCTTTCTTT
D gene: .; V gene: TRBV5-1; clone size: few; J gene: TRBJ1-5; CDR3 protein: CASSLEGTSNQPQHF; CDR3 DNA: TGCGCCAGCAGCTTGGAAGGGACTAGCAATCAGCCCCAGCATTTT
D gene: TRBD1; V gene: TRBV3-1; clone size: many; J gene: TRBJ2-2; CDR3 protein: CASSLRGLGTGELFF; CDR3 DNA: TGTGCCAGCAGCCTCAGGGGGCTGGGCACCGGGGAGCTGTTTTTT
D gene: .; V gene: TRBV15; clone size: few; J gene: TRBJ2-7; CDR3 protein: CATSRDPRTDSYEQYF; CDR3 DNA: TGTGCCACCAGCAGAGATCCGCGGACAGATTCCTACGAGCAGTACTTC
D gene: .; V gene: TRBV10-3; clone size: few; J gene: TRBJ2-1; CDR3 protein: CAISGGGLGRDTYNEQFF; CDR3 DNA: TGTGCCATCAGTGGTGGTGGTTTGGGCAGGGATACCTACAATGAGCAGTTCTTC
D gene: .; V gene: TRBV3-1; clone size: many; J gene: TRBJ1-1; CDR3 protein: CASSQILNTEAFF; CDR3 DNA: TGTGCCAGCAGCCAGATCCTGAACACTGAAGCTTTCTTT
D gene: .; V gene: TRBV5-1; clone size: .; J gene: TRBJ1-4; CDR3 protein: CASSFAATNEKLFF; CDR3 DNA: TGCGCCAGCAGTTTCGCTGCAACTAATGAAAAACTGTTTTTT
D gene: TRBD1; V gene: TRBV12-3/TRBV12-4; clone size: .; J gene: TRBJ2-4; CDR3 protein: CASSTGGQGNIQYF; CDR3 DNA: TGTGCCAGCAGTACGGGGGGACAGGGAAACATTCAGTACTTC
D gene: TRBD2; V gene: TRBV10-2; clone size: many; J gene: TRBJ2-3; CDR3 protein: CASSPAGGPPINTDTQYF; CDR3 DNA: TGCGCCAGCAGCCCAGCGGGGGGGCCGCCAATTAACACAGATACGCAGTATTTT
D gene: .; V gene: TRBV25-1; clone size: many; J gene: TRBJ2-2; CDR3 protein: CASSTWGLSGELFF; CDR3 DNA: TGTGCCAGCAGTACATGGGGACTTTCCGGGGAGCTGTTTTTT
D gene: .; V gene: TRBV2; clone size: many; J gene: TRBJ1-1; CDR3 protein: CASSVQGSTEAFF; CDR3 DNA: TGTGCCAGCAGTGTACAGGGATCCACTGAAGCTTTCTTT
D gene: .; V gene: TRBV12-3/TRBV12-4; clone size: many; J gene: TRBJ1-3; CDR3 protein: CACSQGSLLAGNTIYF; CDR3 DNA: TGTGCCTGCTCGCAGGGAAGTTTGCTTGCGGGAAACACCATATATTTT
D gene: .; V gene: TRBV19; clone size: .; J gene: TRBJ1-1; CDR3 protein: CASSIVSANTEAFF; CDR3 DNA: TGTGCCAGTAGTATCGTGTCTGCCAACACTGAAGCTTTCTTT
D gene: .; V gene: TRBV29-1; clone size: .; J gene: TRBJ2-2; CDR3 protein: CSVVHGELFF; CDR3 DNA: TGCAGCGTTGTACACGGGGAGCTGTTTTTT